This TCR beta chain appears in the sequencing data of a study of blood T cell repertoires in COVID-19 (dated by TCRdb to the early 2020s). With regard to the full study: Samples covering the acute and convalescent phases of COVID-19 were provided by collaborators in the United States, Italy and Spain. Subjects who had been exposed to COVID-19, were actively infected with it, or had recovered from it provided the deeply sampled blood TCRbeta repertoires that made up the dataset. Samples came from the ongoing ImmuneRACE study (first 160 participants) plus 1,254 subjects from 6 global collaborators. The prospective study material was composed of cDNA or gDNA derived from T cells, B-cell-depleted T cells, or PBMCs. The repertoires were released in a freely available public database intended as a resource for research on the immune response to SARS-CoV-2. Where available, HLA class I and class II types were obtained from metadata supplied by the sample provider rather than from assay-based typing. Sample metadata almost always included a de-identified subject ID, COVID-19 status, age in years and sex. The paper's findings and limits, for the study overall: The amount of clinical and demographic metadata varied by source and participant and was provided uncurated.

The collaborating institutions used their own protocols to collect whole blood in K2EDTA tubes. For TCRbeta analysis, collaborators shipped samples as frozen whole blood, isolated PBMCs, or DNA extracted from either of those sample types. This clone was picked up one time. There is no known antigen for this receptor. No clone much larger than this one lies a single base away; base qualities are absent. Including the terminal cysteine and phenylalanine, the CDR3 comprises 15 residues. Of the read, only the CDR3 DNA is kept; its 45 bases are in frame from base 1. The germline V gene (reference sequence) sets CDR1 to SEHNR and CDR2 to FQNEAQ. Trimming accounts for 0 bases at V and 0 bases at J, while the number of junction bases matched to no gene is 0. The immunoSEQ Assay, a bias-controlled multiplex PCR, was used to amplify TCRbeta CDR3 regions from genomic DNA. The source study handled its data this way. Within the assay, amplification of reference gene primers was used to estimate how many nucleated cells each sample contained. To quantify the absolute abundance of each unique TCRbeta CDR3 rearrangement, sequence reads were collapsed and filtered. Productive Simpson clonality was computed per sample as the square root of Simpson's diversity index over productive rearrangements. The clones in this table, taken by TCRdb from immuneACCESS, are in-frame only. Not every clone is retained; where verified, under half of the shortfall comes from an unresolved V gene, and the cause of the rest is unknown. For V, J and clone size, that table is used; D and trimming come from the DNA. The sample records around 70,000 clones, around 90% of which are singletons. Over 25% of the sample belongs to the ten largest clones.

The chain couples TRBV7-9 to TRBJ2-3, and 7 junctional nucleotides match TRBD2. The sequence was obtained from a woman of 80 years or more with active or convalescent COVID-19. Sequencing was performed on peripheral blood. The DNA reads TGTGCCAGCAGCTTAGCGGGGGGGAGCACAGATACGCAGTATTTT. The resulting protein is CASSLAGGSTDTQYF. With the portions outside the CDR3 filled from the reference TRBV7-9 and TRBJ2-3 genes, the complete variable region becomes DTGVSQNPRHKITKRGQNVTFRCDPISEHNRLYWYRQTLGQGPEFLTYFQNEAQLEKSRLLSDRFSAERPKGSFSTLEIQRTEQGDSAMYLCASSLAGGSTDTQYFGPGTRLTVL.